The T cell receptor (beta chain) described here comes from a study of blood T cell repertoires in COVID-19. Study overall: Researchers got acute and convalescent COVID-19 samples from the United States, Italy and Spain. PBMCs, B-cell-depleted T cells, or T cells were the source of the cDNA or gDNA that made up the material.

Germline CDR1 KGHSH, CDR2 LQKENI. The CDR3 contains 15 residues. Trimming took 3 bases from V and 6 from J; bases not matched to a gene: 6. Per the original methods: Amplified reference gene primers provided the basis for estimating nucleated cell counts. Assay: immunoSEQ multiplex PCR; the TCRdb copy retains only in-frame clones and omits some. The V and J calls and clone size come from that table; D and trimming were worked out from the DNA. The data contain around 150,000 clones, about 88% of them singletons. The clonotype was recovered from a woman older than 75 with acute or convalescent COVID-19. The sequenced sample consisted of peripheral blood. V is TRBV18 and J is TRBJ2-1; TRBD2 matches 9 bases. Here the CDR3 DNA reads TGTGCCAGCTCACCTACTAGCGGGCGAACCAATGAGCAGTTCTTC. This gives the protein CASSPTSGRTNEQFF.